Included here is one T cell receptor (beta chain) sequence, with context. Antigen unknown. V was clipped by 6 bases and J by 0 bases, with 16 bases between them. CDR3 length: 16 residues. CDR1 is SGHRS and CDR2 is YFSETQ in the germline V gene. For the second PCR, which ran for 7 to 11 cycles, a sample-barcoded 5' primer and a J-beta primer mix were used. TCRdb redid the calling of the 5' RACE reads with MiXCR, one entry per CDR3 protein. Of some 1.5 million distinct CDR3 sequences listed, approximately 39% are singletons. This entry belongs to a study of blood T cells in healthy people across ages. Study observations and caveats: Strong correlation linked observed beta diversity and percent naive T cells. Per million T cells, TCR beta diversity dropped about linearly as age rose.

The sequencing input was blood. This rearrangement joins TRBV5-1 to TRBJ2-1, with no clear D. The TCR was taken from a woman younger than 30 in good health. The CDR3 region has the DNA TGCGCCAGCACTACGGGCAACAGTAACTCCTACAATGAGCAGTTCTTC. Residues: CASTTGNSNSYNEQFF.